A single sample is the source of the 32 T cell receptor beta chains below, sequenced in a study of T cell repertoires in cytomegalovirus infection. From the reads, TCRdb called clonotypes with MiXCR, one entry per CDR3 protein. Of fewer than 300,000 distinct CDR3 sequences listed, 25% are singletons. The sequenced sample consisted of PBMCs. The receptors stem from a human donor in good health (CMV status not recorded). Some clones in this sample may be carry-over from other donors' samples.

V and J are TRBV11-2 and TRBJ2-7; D gene ambiguous. The CDR3 extends over 13 amino acids. V was clipped by 4 bases and J by 4 bases, with 11 bases between them. Germline V lookup: CDR1 SGHAT, CDR2 FQNNGV. CDR3 coding DNA: TGTGCCAGCAGCTCCCCTATAAAATACGAGCAGTACTTC. Translated: CASSSPIKYEQYF.

This clonotype has just a few counts. The rearrangement uses TRBV19 and TRBJ2-7; weak D call: TRBD2 (5 bases). The germline gives CDR1 LNHDA, CDR2 SQIVND (reference sequence). The CDR3 loop spans 14 amino acids. V dropped 1 base and J dropped 3 bases, with 10 bases sitting between them. CDR3 amino acids: CASSIGGLHYEQYF. The CDR3 bases are TGTGCCAGTAGTATAGGTGGACTGCACTACGAGCAGTACTTC.

The V call is TRBV15, the J call TRBJ1-4; D perhaps matches TRBD1 (6 bases). The germline V and J ends were trimmed by 0 bases and 0 bases, with 8 bases remaining between them. CDR3 length: 16 residues. Germline assignment: CDR1 LNHNV and CDR2 YYDKDF (reference sequence). For the CDR3, the DNA is TGTGCCACCAGCAGAGAGGACAGAGCAACTAATGAAAAACTGTTTTTT. Its translation: CATSREDRATNEKLFF.

The table lists this clonotype with many counts. This chain connects TRBV7-2 to TRBJ2-7; perhaps TRBD2 as D (6 bases). The CDR3 sequence is 13 residues long. Deletions cut 6 bases from V and 0 bases from J, with 9 bases between. Looked up from germline, CDR1 is SGHTA and CDR2 is FQGNSA. In DNA form, the CDR3 reads TGTGCCAGCAGTCTAGCGCTCTCCTACGAGCAGTACTTC. Protein: CASSLALSYEQYF.

The chain is built from TRBV9 and TRBJ2-2; unclear D gene. This CDR3 contains 14 residues. Germline V lookup: CDR1 SGDLS, CDR2 YYNGEE. The germline V and J ends were trimmed by 0 bases and 1 base, with 4 bases remaining between them. In DNA, the CDR3 is TGTGCCAGCAGCGTAGCCCAGAACACCGGGGAGCTGTTTTTT. The encoded protein is CASSVAQNTGELFF.

This clonotype was observed a few times. The gene calls are TRBV5-4 and TRBJ2-3; the D gene is possibly TRBD1 (6 bases). The germline V and J ends were trimmed by 4 bases and 7 bases, with 13 bases remaining between them. This CDR3 region has 13 residues. The germline V gene has CDR1 SGHNT and CDR2 YYREEE (reference sequence). The chain's CDR3 is CASSLEDRNTQYF. CDR3 DNA sequence: TGTGCCAGCAGCCTAGAAGACAGGAATACGCAGTATTTT.

Ten or more counts support this clonotype. V is TRBV28 and J is TRBJ2-2; tentatively, D is TRBD1 (5 bases). CDR3 size: 14 residues. Germline V gives CDR1 MDHEN, CDR2 SYDVKM. V lost 6 bases to trimming and J lost 5 bases, with 13 bases between them. The CDR3 coding sequence is TGTGCCAGCAGCCCTGACAGATCTACCGGGGAGCTGTTTTTT. Residues: CASSPDRSTGELFF.

This clonotype was recorded a few times. The chain combines TRBV15 with TRBJ2-1; D remains unclear. Germline V gives CDR1 LNHNV, CDR2 YYDKDF (reference sequence). The V end was cut by 0 bases, the J end by 6 bases, with 12 bases between. The CDR3 consists of 15 residues. The CDR3 here is CATSREPSEANEQFF. CDR3 nucleotides: TGTGCCACCAGCAGAGAACCCTCCGAGGCCAATGAGCAGTTCTTC.

In this sample, this clonotype turned up once. J is TRBJ1-6 and V is TRBV12-3 or TRBV12-4, with D possibly being TRBD1 (5 bases). The CDR3 has 14 amino acids. Deletions cut 3 bases from V and 6 bases from J, with 9 bases between. The CDR3 nucleotides read TGTGCCAGCAGTTTGGGGGGAGGTAATTCACCCCTCCACTTT. It codes for CASSLGGGNSPLHF.

The rearrangement uses TRBV29-1 and TRBJ1-2, with unresolved D. The CDR3 has 13 residues. Germline assignment: CDR1 SQVTM and CDR2 ANQGSEA. V was pared by 1 base and J by 2 bases, with 8 bases between. The CDR3 spells CSVEGGGNYGYTF. The DNA for the CDR3 is TGCAGCGTTGAAGGAGGAGGCAACTATGGCTACACCTTC.

This clonotype was found a few times. The chain recombines TRBV20-1 with TRBJ2-7, with 8 nucleotides matching TRBD1. The CDR3 extends over 12 amino acids. The V segment lost 5 bases and the J segment 7 bases; nucleotides outside the gene matches: 7. Germline CDR1 is DFQATT and CDR2 is SNEGSKA (reference sequence). The chain's CDR3 is CSAPRTGNEQYF. The CDR3 region has the DNA TGCAGTGCTCCGCGGACAGGGAATGAGCAGTACTTC.

This clonotype was picked up a small number of times. This chain links TRBV4-1 with TRBJ2-1; 11 bases are shared with TRBD2. Looked up from germline, CDR1 is MGHRA and CDR2 is YSYEKL. Trimming at V came to 3 bases and at J to 2 bases, leaving 9 bases not matched to a gene. CDR3 length: 18 residues. The CDR3 nucleotides are TGCGCCAGCAGCCAGAGGAGTATGACTAGCGGGACCTACAATGAGCAGTTCTTC. Encoded protein: CASSQRSMTSGTYNEQFF.

The genes are TRBV5-4 and TRBJ2-4; possibly TRBD2 for D (6 bases). V was shortened by 0 bases and J by 1 base, with 20 bases between the two germline ends. The germline V gene encodes CDR1 SGHNT and CDR2 YYREEE (reference sequence). This CDR3 spans 19 amino acids. In DNA, the CDR3 is TGTGCCAGCAGCTTGGCGGGACTGGAATCCTGGCTGGCCAAAAACATTCAGTACTTC. Its protein product is CASSLAGLESWLAKNIQYF.

The gene calls are TRBV29-1 and TRBJ2-1; 9 nucleotides agree with TRBD1. J was trimmed by 9 bases and V by 1 base; bases with no gene match: 10. The CDR3 length is 15 residues. CDR1 is SQVTM, CDR2 ANQGSEA, per germline. CDR3 residues: CSVEAGQGMTGEQFF. The CDR3 DNA reads as TGCAGCGTTGAAGCCGGACAGGGGATGACGGGTGAGCAGTTCTTC.

The V gene is TRBV2, the J gene TRBJ2-1; D is unclear. Between the trimmed V and J ends, which lost 2 bases and 10 bases, there was a span of 9 bases. Germline CDR1 and CDR2: SNHLY and FYNNEI. The CDR3 has 12 amino acids. DNA for the CDR3: TGTGCCAGCAGTGAATGGGATGGGGAGCAGTTCTTC. Amino acids: CASSEWDGEQFF.

V is TRBV28 and J is TRBJ2-7, with TRBD2 as a possible D gene (5 bases). CDR1 is MDHEN and CDR2 is SYDVKM in the germline V gene. CDR3 length: 11 amino acids. Trimming pared 5 bases from V and 8 bases from J, leaving 10 bases between. CDR3 in DNA: TGTGCCAGCAGTCCCCCCGGGAAGCAGTACTTC. As protein: CASSPPGKQYF.

V gene TRBV4-3 combines with J gene TRBJ2-7; 7 bases fit TRBD1. The CDR3 sequence is 13 residues long. V gave up 3 bases and J gave up 4 bases; unmatched junction bases: 3. From germline, CDR1 is LGHNA and CDR2 YSLEER. CDR3 protein: CASSHKTGYEQYF. The CDR3 nucleotides are TGCGCCAGCAGCCATAAGACAGGGTACGAGCAGTACTTC.

The DNA for the CDR3 is TGTGCCTGGAGTATGACCGGGACAGCCTATGGCTACACCTTC. It yields the protein CAWSMTGTAYGYTF. The chain is built from TRBV30 and TRBJ1-2; 7 nucleotides match TRBD1. The germline gives CDR1 GTSNPN, CDR2 SVGIG (reference sequence). The V gene end was trimmed by 2 bases and the J gene end by 4 bases; junction bases not matched to a gene: 7. The CDR3 is 14 residues long.

This clonotype was found many times. The chain couples TRBV7-3 to TRBJ2-7, with 11 nucleotides matching TRBD2. The CDR3 contains 17 residues. V lost 5 bases and J lost 2; bases outside the gene matches: 11. The germline V gene has CDR1 SGHTA and CDR2 FQGTGA. CDR3 protein: CASSLRPGLAAAYEQYF. CDR3 nucleotide sequence: TGTGCCAGCAGCCTCAGGCCGGGACTAGCGGCAGCCTACGAGCAGTACTTC.

Ten or more counts support this clonotype. This chain uses TRBV11-2 with TRBJ2-1; 11 bases agree with TRBD2. Germline lookup yields CDR1 SGHAT and CDR2 FQNNGV. The CDR3 spans 15 residues. With V trimmed by 5 bases and J by 6 bases, 6 bases remained unmatched. CDR3 amino acids: CASSLLAGGINEQFF. The CDR3 DNA sequence: TGTGCCAGCAGCCTCCTAGCGGGGGGAATCAATGAGCAGTTCTTC.

The chain links TRBV29-1 to TRBJ1-1, with D unresolved. The CDR3 consists of 11 residues. Germline assignment: CDR1 SQVTM and CDR2 ANQGSEA. V lost 4 bases and J lost 1, with 4 bases in between. The CDR3 bases are TGCAGCGTTGCGTCGAACACTGAAGCTTTCTTT. Translating it yields CSVASNTEAFF.

The chain couples TRBV10-3 to TRBJ2-7, with 10 bases fitting TRBD1. V dropped 4 bases and J dropped 3; count of bases not matched to a gene: 6. Germline V CDR1 and CDR2: ENHRY, SYGVKD. The CDR3 is 15 residues long. Here the CDR3 DNA reads TGTGCCATCAGTGCCCCGGGACAGGGGAACTACGAGCAGTACTTC. Encoded protein: CAISAPGQGNYEQYF.

This clonotype was observed a single time. This sequence joins TRBV24-1 and TRBJ1-5; D possibly corresponds to TRBD1 (5 bases). CDR1 is KGHDR and CDR2 is SFDVKD in the germline V gene. The V end was cut by 5 bases, the J end by 4 bases, with 8 bases between. The CDR3 totals 13 residues. The CDR3 loop is CATSGDRNQPQHF. As DNA, the CDR3 is TGTGCCACCAGTGGAGACAGAAATCAGCCCCAGCATTTT.

A few counts support this clonotype. The chain has TRBV7-2 and TRBJ2-1; TRBD2 matches at 7 bases. The V segment lost 3 bases and the J segment 9 bases; nucleotides outside the gene matches: 8. The CDR3 extends over 14 amino acids. Germline loops: CDR1 SGHTA, CDR2 FQGNSA. The CDR3 bases are TGTGCCAGCAGCTTGGGGAGGGGTACGGGTGAGCAGTTCTTC. Encoded protein: CASSLGRGTGEQFF.

The chain has TRBV11-3 and TRBJ2-1; no reliable D call. CDR1 SGHNT and CDR2 YENEEA come from the germline V gene. The CDR3 has 13 residues. V was shortened by 0 bases and J by 5 bases, with 5 bases between the two germline ends. As DNA, the CDR3 is TGTGCCAGCAGCTTAGAAGGGCACAATGAGCAGTTCTTC. Its protein product is CASSLEGHNEQFF.

Regarding this clonotype: A much larger clonotype is one base distant, so this may be a read error. The chain recombines TRBV7-6 with TRBJ1-1; no clear D. Germline CDR1 SGHVS, CDR2 FNYEAQ. V lost 4 bases and J lost 8, with 14 bases in between. CDR3 size: 13 residues. The CDR3 DNA sequence: TGTGCCAGCAGCTCCCACTTACAGAGAGAAGCTTTCTTT. Its translation is CASSSHLQREAFF. The entire variable domain, with the rest obtained from reference TRBV7-6 and TRBJ1-1, is as follows: GAGVSQSPRYKVTKRGQDVALRCDPISGHVSLYWYRQALGQGPEFLTYFNYEAQQDKSGLPNDRFSAERPEGSISTLTIQRTEQRDSAMYRCASSSHLQREAFFGQGTRLTVV.

This clonotype has just a few counts. This chain joins TRBV6-6 and TRBJ1-5; the D gene is possibly TRBD1 (6 bases). Trimming took 5 bases from V and 9 from J, leaving 11 bases between them. Per the germline V gene, CDR1 is MNHNY and CDR2 is SVGAGI (reference sequence). This CDR3 contains 12 residues. The CDR3 region is CASSVRQVPQHF. The CDR3 nucleotides read TGTGCCAGCAGTGTCAGACAGGTGCCCCAGCATTTT.

The chain is built from TRBV5-6 and TRBJ1-6; 9 bases are shared with TRBD1. V was clipped by 1 base and J by 8 bases; unmatched bases: 10. Germline CDR1 reads SGHDT; CDR2 reads YYEEEE. The CDR3 extends over 17 amino acids. The CDR3 nucleotides read TGTGCCAGCAGCTTGAGAAGTGGGACAGGGAGTGATTCACCCCTCCACTTT. It encodes CASSLRSGTGSDSPLHF.

The chain is built from TRBV2 and TRBJ2-3; no clear D. CDR1 and CDR2 from the germline V gene are SNHLY and FYNNEI. V was shortened by 2 bases and J by 3 bases, with 9 bases between the two germline ends. The CDR3 spans 14 residues. The CDR3 sequence is CASSERSATDTQYF. The CDR3 DNA reads TGTGCCAGCAGTGAAAGGTCAGCGACAGATACGCAGTATTTT.

This clonotype was found a few times. The chain combines TRBV7-9 with TRBJ1-6; 7 positions agree with TRBD1. After removal of 5 bases from V and 11 bases from J, the junction contained 12 bases not matched to a gene. The CDR3 is 15 amino acids. The germline CDR1 and CDR2 sequences are SEHNR and FQNEAQ (reference sequence). The CDR3 sequence: CASSQTDRPGTPLHF. CDR3 sequence (DNA): TGTGCCAGCAGCCAGACGGACAGGCCAGGGACACCCCTCCACTTT.

This clonotype was counted ten times or more. The chain is built from TRBV7-6 and TRBJ1-4; D might be TRBD1 (6 bases). The V gene's germline CDR1 is SGHVS and CDR2 FNYEAQ. The CDR3 runs 13 residues. Trimming took 3 bases from V and 8 from J, leaving 10 bases between them. CDR3 amino acids: CASSFAGVEKLFF. The CDR3 DNA reads TGTGCCAGCAGCTTTGCAGGGGTGGAAAAACTGTTTTTT.

This clonotype occurred a few times. J is TRBJ2-5 and V is TRBV24-1; TRBD1 or TRBD2 may be the D gene (5 bases each). This CDR3 contains 17 residues. In germline, CDR1 is KGHDR, CDR2 SFDVKD. The V and J ends lost 3 bases and 2 bases respectively, with 18 bases between them. CDR3 nucleotides: TGTGCCACCAGTGATCCGAGGGGACGAAACGCTCAAGAGACCCAGTACTTC. Translated, it gives CATSDPRGRNAQETQYF.